In this sample, the clone carrying this T cell receptor (beta chain) turned up a few times. Time point indicated: patch test 2, 6 weeks after DPC sensitization. As for treatment: therapeutic diphenylcyclopropenone sensitization with weekly scalp DPC. The data stem from a study of human T cells and chemical hapten exposure. MiXCR, run by TCRdb on the RACE reads, gives a single entry per CDR3 protein. The sample lists 140,000 or so distinct CDR3 sequences; approximately 10% were seen once. CDR3 size: 15 residues. Trimming took 0 bases from V and 5 from J, leaving 11 bases between them. Per the germline V gene, CDR1 is SGHRS and CDR2 is YFSETQ.

This sequence joins TRBV5-1 and TRBJ2-2; D may be TRBD2 (5 bases). The specimen was whole blood, collected in connection with sensitization to the hapten diphenylcyclopropenone (DPC). The TCR originated in a woman aged 45-60 years with alopecia areata. Some clones in this sample may be carry-over from other donors' samples. CDR3 loop: CASSLASSGTGELFF. The CDR3 DNA reads as TGCGCCAGCAGCTTGGCGTCGTCGGGGACCGGGGAGCTGTTTTTT. The full variable domain, its missing parts supplied by reference TRBV5-1 and TRBJ2-2, is KAGVTQTPRYLIKTRGQQVTLSCSPISGHRSVSWYQQTPGQGLQFLFEYFSETQRNKGNFPGRFSGRQFSNSRSEMNVSTLELGDSALYLCASSLASSGTGELFFGEGSRLTVL.